The entry below gives a single T cell receptor (beta chain) sequence along with its context. This clone's antigen is unknown. No much larger clonotype is one base removed from it; base qualities were not supplied. V drops 1 base and J drops 0 bases, leaving 9 bases in between. Its CDR3 holds 15 amino acids, cysteine through phenylalanine. The read is trimmed to its CDR3 DNA, 45 bases read in frame from base 1. The CDR1 and CDR2 encoded by the germline V gene are SGHTA and FQGNSA. Library method: PCR. Sequenced using an Illumina HiSeq 4000. The TCR beta-chain CDR3 region of each patient was profiled by high-throughput sequencing. The original pipeline was this. CDR3 differences across clinicopathological groups were used to build a classifier for discriminating distant-metastatic papillary thyroid cancer patients. To measure repertoire diversity the researchers used the Shannon index, while the Morisita-Horn index served to gauge how similar the tumor and blood repertoires were. The public sequencing data were trimmed at Q25 with fastp and processed into clonotypes with MiXCR by TCRdb, which kept only in-frame beta chains. These V and J calls derive from TCRdb rather than the authors' analysis. In all, the sample holds 13,000 or so clones, and almost 30% of those were seen once. The ten most abundant clones make up approximately 4% of the sample.

No patient had received any treatment before thyroid surgery. Using T-cell receptor beta sequencing, the study looked back at clinical samples from patients collected from about 2011 to 2019. The sample comes from a study of metastatic and nonmetastatic thyroid tumors (dated by TCRdb to about 2020). Some background on the complete study: Repertoires from peripheral blood and from tumor or nodule tissue samples of malignant and benign thyroid patients were compared.

The investigation overall reported the following: In both blood and tumor samples, TCR beta diversity was reported to be significantly higher in malignant tumors than in benign nodules.

The specimen sequenced was blood. In this chain, TRBV7-2 is recombined with TRBJ1-2; a tentative D call is TRBD1 (5 bases match). The TCR was taken from a female donor with papillary thyroid cancer or a benign thyroid nodule (not recorded which). Some clones in this sample may be carry-over from other donors' samples. The encoded CDR3 is CASSLDIGANYGYTF. The DNA sequence follows: TGTGCCAGCAGCTTAGACATAGGGGCTAACTATGGCTACACCTTC.